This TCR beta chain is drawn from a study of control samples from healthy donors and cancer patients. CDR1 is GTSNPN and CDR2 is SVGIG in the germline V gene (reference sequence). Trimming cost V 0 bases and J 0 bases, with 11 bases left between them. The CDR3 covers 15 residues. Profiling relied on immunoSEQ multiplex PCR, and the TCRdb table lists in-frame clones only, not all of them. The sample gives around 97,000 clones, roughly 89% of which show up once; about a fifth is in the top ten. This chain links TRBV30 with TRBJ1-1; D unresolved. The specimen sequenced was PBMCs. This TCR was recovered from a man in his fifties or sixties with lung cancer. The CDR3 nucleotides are TGTGCCTGGAGTGTAATGGGCCACCTGAACACTGAAGCTTTCTTT. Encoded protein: CAWSVMGHLNTEAFF.